Following are 14 T cell receptor beta chains from one sample sequenced in a study of blood T cells in healthy people across ages. A sample-barcoded 5' primer and a J-beta primer mix were used in a second PCR of roughly 7 to 11 cycles. TCRdb redid the calling of the 5' RACE reads with MiXCR, one entry per CDR3 protein. The table shows nearly 1 million distinct CDR3 sequences, with roughly 51% occurring only once. The sequenced sample consisted of blood. Receptor source: a woman aged 60-75 years in good health.

This clonotype was counted a few times. The rearrangement joins TRBV20-1 to TRBJ2-7, with 8 bases matching TRBD2. The CDR3 consists of 16 residues. Germline V lookup: CDR1 DFQATT, CDR2 SNEGSKA (reference sequence). With 0 bases clipped from V and 3 bases from J, the junction kept 10 bases outside the gene matches. CDR3 in DNA: TGCAGTGCTAGAGATGCATTATCAGCGGGAGTCTACGAGCAGTACTTC. Translating gives CSARDALSAGVYEQYF.

The genes are TRBV3-1 and TRBJ1-2; 7 nucleotides align to TRBD1. Germline CDR1 and CDR2: LGHDT and YNNKEL (reference sequence). The CDR3 consists of 15 residues. The V segment lost 5 bases and the J segment 4 bases; nucleotides outside the gene matches: 10. Written as DNA, the CDR3 is TGTGCCAGCAGCGAGCAGGGGGTTTTGAGCTATGGCTACACCTTC. This sequence encodes CASSEQGVLSYGYTF.

The CDR3 is CASSQSPGSYEQYF. DNA of the CDR3: TGCGCCAGCAGCCAATCCCCCGGGAGCTACGAGCAGTACTTC. V usage is TRBV4-1 and J usage is TRBJ2-4; TRBD2 is a possible D gene (6 bases). The assigned J gene may be wrong: the sequence end matches TRBJ2-7 better. The CDR3 has 14 amino acids. The germline gives CDR1 MGHRA, CDR2 YSYEKL.

The chain uses TRBV27 and TRBJ1-6; weak D call: TRBD1 (6 bases). Trimming took off 6 bases at V and 7 bases at J, with 13 bases between the two ends. Germline CDR1 and CDR2: MNHEY and SMNVEV (reference sequence). The CDR3 is 14 amino acids. The CDR3 DNA follows: TGTGCCAGCAGCTATGGACAGTCGAATTCACCCCTCCACTTT. Translating gives CASSYGQSNSPLHF.

As to this clonotype: One junction end does not reproduce the germline sequence, and a read error may be involved. V is TRBV12-3 or TRBV12-4 and J is TRBJ1-2; D unresolved. This CDR3 region has 13 residues. In DNA, the CDR3 is TGTGCCAGCAGTTTAGATGGGAACTCTGGCTACACCTTC. Its translation is CASSLDGNSGYTF.

The chain links TRBV9 to TRBJ1-1; D remains ambiguous. The CDR3 has 13 residues. Trimming stripped 8 bases from V and 3 bases from J, with 14 bases between. CDR1 SGDLS and CDR2 YYNGEE come from the germline V gene. The CDR3 sequence: CASGQRRDTEAFF. The CDR3 DNA reads TGTGCCAGTGGCCAGCGGAGGGACACTGAAGCTTTCTTT.

V and J are TRBV27 and TRBJ2-3; D unclear. The CDR3 has 15 residues. CDR1 MNHEY and CDR2 SMNVEV come from the germline V gene (reference sequence). V lost 3 bases and J lost 1, with 11 bases in between. CDR3 sequence: CASSLTVTGTDTQYF. In nucleotides, the CDR3 is TGTGCCAGCAGTTTGACCGTAACTGGCACAGATACGCAGTATTTT.

This sequence joins TRBV20-1 and TRBJ2-1; no clear D gene. Trimming took 6 bases from V and 12 from J, leaving 15 bases between them. Germline-derived CDR1 and CDR2 are DFQATT and SNEGSKA (reference sequence). The CDR3 consists of 11 residues. The CDR3 DNA follows: TGCAGTGCCTTGTGGCCCCCCCGGCAGTTCTTC. Translating gives CSALWPPRQFF.

The chain employs TRBV5-6 and TRBJ2-7; a weak D match, TRBD2 (5 bases). V lost 7 bases, J lost 5 bases, and 13 bases lay in between. The CDR3 has 12 residues. The germline CDR1 and CDR2 sequences are SGHDT and YYEEEE. The CDR3 region is CASSGWRDEQYF. CDR3 in DNA: TGTGCCAGCTCGGGGTGGCGGGACGAGCAGTACTTC.

This clonotype has more than one count but fewer than ten. The J gene is TRBJ2-6, the V gene TRBV3-1; no reliable D call. Germline V CDR1 and CDR2: LGHDT, YNNKEL (reference sequence). Between the trimmed V and J ends, which lost 1 base and 4 bases, there was a span of 5 bases. The CDR3 has 14 residues. CDR3 coding DNA: TGTGCCAGCAGCCAAGTTCGCGGGGCCAACGTCCTGACTTTC. Translation: CASSQVRGANVLTF.

This clonotype was observed many times. The chain has TRBV7-2 and TRBJ2-7; 9 nucleotides align to TRBD2. J lost 3 bases, V lost 4 bases, and 4 bases had no gene match. CDR1 and CDR2 (germline): SGHTA, FQGNSA. The CDR3 sequence is 14 residues long. The chain's CDR3 is CASSWTSESYEQYF. The CDR3 DNA reads TGTGCCAGCAGCTGGACTAGCGAAAGCTACGAGCAGTACTTC.

Turning to this clonotype: A much larger clone is a single base away; this may be a read error. The chain combines TRBV7-8 with TRBJ2-5, with a weak D call TRBD2 (6 bases). The CDR3 totals 19 residues. Germline V gene lookup returns CDR1 SGHVS and CDR2 FQNEAQ. CDR3 loop: CTSSLMEGSERREEETQYF. DNA of the CDR3: TGTACCAGCAGCTTAATGGAGGGTTCGGAGCGAAGGGAAGAAGAGACCCAGTACTTC.

This clonotype was counted between two and nine times. This chain connects TRBV5-1 to TRBJ2-1; 9 bases line up with TRBD2. The CDR3 consists of 16 residues. Germline V gene sequence: CDR1 SGHRS, CDR2 YFSETQ. Trimming removed 0 bases from V and 4 bases from J; junction bases left unmatched: 5. The CDR3 loop reads CASSLEPRGGYNEQFF. CDR3 coding DNA: TGCGCCAGCAGCTTGGAACCGCGGGGGGGGTACAATGAGCAGTTCTTC.

The V gene is TRBV20-1, the J gene TRBJ1-6; 9 nucleotides agree with TRBD1. Looked up from germline, CDR1 is DFQATT and CDR2 is SNEGSKA (reference sequence). J lost 8 bases, V lost 5 bases, and 4 bases had no gene match. This CDR3 is 13 amino acids long. The CDR3 DNA sequence: TGCAGTGCTTGGGACAGGGCTGATTCACCCCTCCACTTT. Translating it yields CSAWDRADSPLHF.